This T cell receptor (beta chain) was retrieved from a study of blood T cell repertoires in COVID-19. Turning to the study itself: Samples came from the United States, Italy and Spain, spanning acute and convalescent COVID-19.

Per the original methods: For nucleated cells, counts were estimated from reference gene primer amplification. The method was immunoSEQ multiplex PCR; TCRdb's version includes in-frame clones alone and lacks a portion of them. D and trimming were read from the DNA, whereas the V and J calls and clone size are those reported in that table. The table has approximately 75,000 clones, roughly 90% seen once. The CDR3 spans 15 residues. V dropped 5 bases and J dropped 0 bases, with 13 bases sitting between them. Germline CDR1 reads MDHEN; CDR2 reads SYDVKM. This receptor was obtained from a man in his sixties with acute or convalescent COVID-19. Sequences were obtained from peripheral blood. The rearrangement links TRBV28 to TRBJ1-2; maybe TRBD1 (5 bases). CDR3 DNA: TGTGCCAGCAGTCCGCCAGGGTCAGCTAACTATGGCTACACCTTC. Translating gives CASSPPGSANYGYTF.